The 30 T cell receptor beta chains presented below share a single source sample, sequenced in a study of blood T cell repertoires in COVID-19. Sequenced by immunoSEQ multiplex PCR; TCRdb stores in-frame clones only, minus some. The sample holds 180,000 or so clones, under 80% seen once. Input material: peripheral blood. These receptors came from a man between 50 and 59 years old who had recovered from COVID-19.

The gene calls are TRBV27 and TRBJ2-1; D gene ambiguous. The germline gives CDR1 MNHEY, CDR2 SMNVEV (reference sequence). The CDR3 sequence is 13 residues long. Trimming cost V 1 base and J 3 bases, with 4 bases left between them. CDR3 sequence: CASSLYSYNEQFF. CDR3 nucleotides: TGTGCCAGCAGTTTATACAGCTACAATGAGCAGTTCTTC.

This rearrangement joins TRBV19 to TRBJ1-1, with D unresolved. V was cut by 2 bases and J by 7 bases, with 8 bases left in between. The CDR3 runs to 12 residues. Germline V gene sequence: CDR1 LNHDA, CDR2 SQIVND (reference sequence). The DNA of the CDR3 is TGTGCCAGTAGTATAAGGGAGGGTGAAGCTTTCTTT. It encodes CASSIREGEAFF.

In this sample, this clone turned up a few times. The genes are TRBV29-1 and TRBJ2-5; D is perhaps TRBD1 (8 bases). This CDR3 contains 14 residues. Trimming took off 7 bases at V and 5 bases at J, with 20 bases between the two ends. CDR1 is SQVTM, CDR2 ANQGSEA, per germline. The CDR3 DNA is TGCAGCGGGAATACAGGGGGAGGGCTGGAGACCCAGTACTTC. Protein product: CSGNTGGGLETQYF.

The chain employs TRBV3-1 (or the pseudogene TRBV3-2) and TRBJ2-7; 13 positions agree with TRBD2. Trimming cost V 5 bases and J 0 bases; bases outside gene matches: 1. The CDR3 contains 15 residues. The germline gives CDR1 LGHDT, CDR2 YNNKEL (reference sequence). The CDR3 DNA reads as TGTGCCAGCAGCTGGACTAGCGGGAGCTCCTACGAGCAGTACTTC. Translating it yields CASSWTSGSSYEQYF.

The chain couples TRBV15 to TRBJ2-7; 7 nucleotides align to TRBD1. The CDR3 totals 16 residues. The germline V gene has CDR1 LNHNV and CDR2 YYDKDF (reference sequence). V trimming: 3 bases; J trimming: 3 bases; junction bases outside the gene matches: 11. The CDR3 bases are TGTGCCACCAGCAGGGATCCGGGACAGTCGAACTACGAGCAGTACTTC. Protein sequence: CATSRDPGQSNYEQYF.

The chain links TRBV9 to TRBJ2-1, with TRBD2 as a possible D gene (5 bases). V lost 3 bases and J lost 9, with 13 bases in between. The CDR3 runs to 13 residues. Per the germline V gene, CDR1 is SGDLS and CDR2 is YYNGEE. The CDR3: CASSGLRATEQFF. In nucleotides, the CDR3 is TGTGCCAGCAGCGGACTACGAGCTACTGAGCAGTTCTTC.

The rearrangement joins TRBV27 to TRBJ2-1, with 13 bases lining up with TRBD2. J was trimmed by 8 bases and V by 6 bases; bases with no gene match: 16. The CDR3 loop spans 18 amino acids. The germline CDR1 and CDR2 sequences are MNHEY and SMNVEV (reference sequence). The CDR3, as DNA: TGTGCCAGCAGCTCTCCGGGACTAGCGGGGCCCGCTTCGGATGAGCAGTTCTTC. Translation: CASSSPGLAGPASDEQFF.

The CDR3, as DNA: TGTGCCAGCAGTTATGGTGGACAAGCTAGCACAGATACGCAGTATTTT. Amino acids: CASSYGGQASTDTQYF. The chain joins TRBV6-5 to TRBJ2-3; the D gene is possibly TRBD1 (5 bases). The germline V gene has CDR1 MNHEY and CDR2 SVGAGI. V lost 3 bases and J 0 bases, leaving 13 bases between the germline ends. The CDR3 has 16 amino acids.

The chain has TRBV7-9 and TRBJ2-1, with D maybe TRBD1 (6 bases). V gave up 2 bases and J gave up 7 bases, with 9 bases separating them. CDR1 SEHNR and CDR2 FQNEAQ come from the germline V gene (reference sequence). The CDR3 is made up of 13 amino acids. CDR3 amino acids: CASSLSGDNEQFF. In nucleotides, the CDR3 is TGTGCCAGCAGCTTATCAGGGGATAATGAGCAGTTCTTC.

This chain uses TRBV5-1 with TRBJ1-1, with D hard to call. CDR3 length: 13 amino acids. Trimming stripped 6 bases from V and 5 bases from J, with 14 bases between. From germline, CDR1 is SGHRS and CDR2 YFSETQ. The CDR3 region is CASKVNSGTEAFF. In DNA, the CDR3 is TGCGCCAGCAAAGTAAACAGTGGAACTGAAGCTTTCTTT.

The V and J genes are TRBV6-5 and TRBJ2-1, with D tentatively TRBD1 (5 bases). V lost 8 bases to trimming and J lost 5 bases, with 19 bases between them. The V gene's germline CDR1 is MNHEY and CDR2 SVGAGI. The CDR3 has 15 amino acids. The CDR3 region is CASQVNWGRDNEQFF. In nucleotides, the CDR3 is TGTGCCAGCCAAGTTAATTGGGGCAGAGACAATGAGCAGTTCTTC.

The J gene is TRBJ2-5, the V gene TRBV19; perhaps TRBD2 as D (5 bases). This CDR3 spans 16 amino acids. V was clipped by 6 bases and J by 7 bases, with 24 bases between them. Germline-derived CDR1 and CDR2 are LNHDA and SQIVND (reference sequence). The CDR3: CASSKTFVGLQMTQYF. CDR3 nucleotides: TGTGCCAGTAGCAAAACTTTTGTTGGACTCCAGATGACCCAGTACTTC. The whole variable domain, filled in from reference TRBV19 and TRBJ2-5, reads DGGITQSPKYLFRKEGQNVTLSCEQNLNHDAMYWYRQDPGQGLRLIYYSQIVNDFQKGDIAEGYSVSREKKESFPLTVTSAQKNPTAFYLCASSKTFVGLQMTQYFGPGTRLLVL.

In this sample, this clone turned up once. The rearrangement uses TRBV18 and TRBJ2-5, with TRBD1 matching 7 bases. CDR3 size: 13 residues. The germline V gene encodes CDR1 KGHSH and CDR2 LQKENI. Unmatched junction bases numbered 1, after V lost 3 bases and J lost 3 bases. The CDR3 reads CASSPDREETQYF. The CDR3 bases are TGTGCCAGCTCACCCGACAGGGAAGAGACCCAGTACTTC.

The gene calls are TRBV20-1 and TRBJ2-3; TRBD2 matches 8 bases. The CDR3 sequence is 18 residues long. Unmatched junction bases numbered 15, after V lost 3 bases and J lost 1 base. Germline V gene sequence: CDR1 DFQATT, CDR2 SNEGSKA (reference sequence). CDR3: CSASGARAGTRGTDTQYF. The CDR3 DNA is TGCAGTGCTAGTGGGGCGCGTGCCGGGACTAGGGGCACAGATACGCAGTATTTT.

The J gene is TRBJ1-3, the V gene TRBV30; no clear D. The length of the CDR3 is 12 residues. V lost 0 bases to trimming and J lost 8 bases, with 8 bases between them. The V gene's germline CDR1 is GTSNPN and CDR2 SVGIG (reference sequence). CDR3 nucleotide sequence: TGTGCCTGGAGTGTGGGAGGACACACCATATATTTT. This encodes CAWSVGGHTIYF.

This chain uses TRBV30 with TRBJ2-6; no clear D. Germline CDR1 GTSNPN, CDR2 SVGIG (reference sequence). V was pared by 0 bases and J by 4 bases, with 7 bases between. The CDR3 is 14 amino acids. The CDR3 nucleotides read TGTGCCTGGAGTGTACTCTCCGGGGCCAACGTCCTGACTTTC. It specifies CAWSVLSGANVLTF.

This rearrangement joins TRBV3-1 (or the pseudogene TRBV3-2) to TRBJ1-2; 11 bases match TRBD1. This CDR3 has 13 residues. Trimming cost V 3 bases and J 6 bases; bases outside gene matches: 0. The germline V gene has CDR1 LGHDT and CDR2 YNNKEL (reference sequence). The CDR3 loop is CASSQGQGDGYTF. CDR3 nucleotide sequence: TGTGCCAGCAGCCAGGGACAGGGGGATGGCTACACCTTC.

This rearrangement joins TRBV23-1 to TRBJ2-5; 9 positions match TRBD2. TRBV23-1 is an ORF, with its function uncertain. The CDR3 totals 17 residues. Unmatched junction bases numbered 15, after V lost 9 bases and J lost 1 base. DNA for the CDR3: TGCGCCAGGTTAGCGAGCGGGAGGAACGACTCCCAAGAGACCCAGTACTTC. Protein: CARLASGRNDSQETQYF.

This chain uses TRBV27 with TRBJ1-5; the D gene is possibly TRBD1 (6 bases). The V end was cut by 6 bases, the J end by 7 bases, with 19 bases between. This CDR3 is 15 amino acids long. Germline CDR1 and CDR2: MNHEY and SMNVEV (reference sequence). This CDR3 is CASRTHGDKGQPQHF. The CDR3, as DNA: TGTGCCAGCAGAACACACGGGGACAAAGGACAGCCCCAGCATTTT.

Concerning this clone: Other DNA sequences in this specimen translate into the identical CDR3. The chain uses TRBV5-4 and TRBJ2-3, with 9 bases identical to TRBD2. CDR1 is SGHNT and CDR2 is YYREEE in the germline V gene (reference sequence). The J segment lost 2 bases and the V segment lost 2 bases, leaving 6 bases of the junction unmatched. This CDR3 has 16 amino acids. In DNA, the CDR3 is TGTGCCAGCAGCTTAAGGGCGGGAGGGATCACAGATACGCAGTATTTT. It specifies CASSLRAGGITDTQYF.

V is TRBV7-2 and J is TRBJ1-1; D is unresolved. Germline values: CDR1 SGHTA, CDR2 FQGNSA. The ends were cut back, 2 bases at V and 1 base at J, with 8 bases in the middle. This CDR3 comprises 14 residues. In nucleotides, the CDR3 is TGTGCCAGCAGCTTATGGGGAGAGAACACTGAAGCTTTCTTT. Encoded protein: CASSLWGENTEAFF.

CDR3 in DNA: TGTGCCAGCAGCTTAATGAGGGGGAACACCATATATTTT. It is translated as CASSLMRGNTIYF. This chain links TRBV7-3 with TRBJ1-3; perhaps TRBD1 as D (6 bases). Per germline, CDR1 SGHTA and CDR2 FQGTGA. The CDR3 extends over 13 amino acids. The V and J ends lost 1 base and 7 bases respectively, with 8 bases between them. Using reference TRBV7-3 and TRBJ1-3 for the parts outside the CDR3, the full variable domain is GAGVSQTPSNKVTEKGKYVELRCDPISGHTALYWYRQSLGQGPEFLIYFQGTGAADDSGLPNDRFFAVRPEGSVSTLKIQRTERGDSAVYLCASSLMRGNTIYFGEGSWLTVV.

In its sample, this clone was seen a few times. The chain has TRBV15 and TRBJ1-2, with D perhaps TRBD1 (5 bases). CDR3 length equals 13 residues. Trimming took off 7 bases at V and 4 bases at J, with 13 bases between the two ends. Germline V gene data show CDR1 as LNHNV and CDR2 as YYDKDF (reference sequence). The CDR3 nucleotides read TGTGCCACCAACGGGGGGGACCGCTATGGCTACACCTTC. It translates to CATNGGDRYGYTF.

This clone was detected only once. The rearrangement uses TRBV5-1 and TRBJ2-7, with 8 bases matching TRBD1. V dropped 4 bases and J dropped 4; count of bases not matched to a gene: 13. Looked up from germline, CDR1 is SGHRS and CDR2 is YFSETQ. The CDR3 totals 16 residues. The CDR3 is CASSRKTTGGNYEQYF. CDR3 DNA: TGCGCCAGCAGCCGTAAGACAACAGGGGGGAATTACGAGCAGTACTTC.

The chain has TRBV7-6 and TRBJ2-3; TRBD2 is a possible D gene (5 bases). The germline V gene encodes CDR1 SGHVS and CDR2 FNYEAQ. There are 17 residues in the CDR3. V shed 1 base and J shed 1 base, with 15 bases lying between them. The CDR3, as DNA: TGTGCCAGCAGCTTAGATCATCCTAGCCGCGGCACAGATACGCAGTATTTT. This gives the protein CASSLDHPSRGTDTQYF.

The chain couples TRBV7-9 to TRBJ2-3; 9 bases match TRBD2. This CDR3 is built from 18 residues. Trimming removed 2 bases from V and 10 bases from J; junction bases left unmatched: 19. CDR1 and CDR2 from the germline V gene are SEHNR and FQNEAQ (reference sequence). The CDR3 region is CASSLTRQVAGASWAQYF. CDR3 bases: TGTGCCAGCAGCTTAACTCGGCAGGTAGCGGGAGCCTCCTGGGCGCAGTATTTT.

The rearrangement joins TRBV5-4 to TRBJ1-1, with 9 positions matching TRBD1. Germline V lookup: CDR1 SGHNT, CDR2 YYREEE (reference sequence). This CDR3 is built from 15 residues. Unmatched junction bases numbered 9, after V lost 5 bases and J lost 4 bases. The CDR3 loop is CASSSTKDRGTEAFF. CDR3 DNA: TGTGCCAGCAGTTCGACTAAGGACAGGGGCACTGAAGCTTTCTTT.

This chain connects TRBV6-5 to TRBJ1-6; D may be TRBD1 (5 bases). The germline V gene encodes CDR1 MNHEY and CDR2 SVGAGI. Trimming stripped 2 bases from V and 8 bases from J, with 10 bases between. This CDR3 is built from 14 residues. The CDR3 loop is CASSYRVRDSPLHF. CDR3 nucleotides: TGTGCCAGCAGTTACAGGGTCAGGGATTCACCCCTCCACTTT.

This chain uses TRBV11-3 with TRBJ2-1, with unresolved D. CDR3 size: 13 residues. V was clipped by 1 base and J by 8 bases, with 9 bases between them. CDR1 SGHNT and CDR2 YENEEA come from the germline V gene. The CDR3 protein is CASSLGSFHEQFF. CDR3 DNA: TGTGCCAGCAGCTTAGGTAGTTTCCATGAGCAGTTCTTC.

The V and J genes are TRBV6-1 and TRBJ1-2; D remains unclear. The CDR3 has 14 amino acids. Deletions cut 2 bases from V and 2 bases from J, with 9 bases between. Per germline, CDR1 MNHNS and CDR2 SASEGT. The CDR3 reads CASSEYRGNYGYTF. The CDR3 coding sequence is TGTGCCAGCAGTGAATATCGGGGAAACTATGGCTACACCTTC.